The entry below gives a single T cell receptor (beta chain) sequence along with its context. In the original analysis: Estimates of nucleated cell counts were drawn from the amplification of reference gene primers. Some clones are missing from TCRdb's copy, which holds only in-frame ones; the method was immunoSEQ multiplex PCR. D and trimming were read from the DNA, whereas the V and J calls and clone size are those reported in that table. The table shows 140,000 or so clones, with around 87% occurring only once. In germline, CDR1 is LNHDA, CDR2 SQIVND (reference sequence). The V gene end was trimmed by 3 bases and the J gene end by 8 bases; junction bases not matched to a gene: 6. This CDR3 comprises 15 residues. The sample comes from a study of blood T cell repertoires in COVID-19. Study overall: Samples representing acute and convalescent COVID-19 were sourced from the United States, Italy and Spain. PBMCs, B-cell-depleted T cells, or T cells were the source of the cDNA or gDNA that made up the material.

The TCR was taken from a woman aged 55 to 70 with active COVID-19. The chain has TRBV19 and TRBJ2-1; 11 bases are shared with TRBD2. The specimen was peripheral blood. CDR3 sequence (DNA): TGTGCCAGTAGTATCCTAGCGGGAGGTTTAGATGAGCAGTTCTTC. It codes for CASSILAGGLDEQFF.